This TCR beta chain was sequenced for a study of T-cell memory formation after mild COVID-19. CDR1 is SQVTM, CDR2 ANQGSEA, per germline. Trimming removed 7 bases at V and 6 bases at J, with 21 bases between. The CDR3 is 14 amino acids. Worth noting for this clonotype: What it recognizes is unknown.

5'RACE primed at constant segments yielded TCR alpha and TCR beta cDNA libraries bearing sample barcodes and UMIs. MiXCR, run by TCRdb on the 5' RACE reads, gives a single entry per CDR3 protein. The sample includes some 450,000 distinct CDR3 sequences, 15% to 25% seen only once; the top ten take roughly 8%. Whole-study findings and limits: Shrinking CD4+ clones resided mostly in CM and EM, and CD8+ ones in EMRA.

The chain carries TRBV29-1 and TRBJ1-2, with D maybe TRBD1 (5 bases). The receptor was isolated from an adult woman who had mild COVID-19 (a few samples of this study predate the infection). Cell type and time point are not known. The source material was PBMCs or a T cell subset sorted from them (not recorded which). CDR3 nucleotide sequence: TGCAGCGGGGGCAGGCCCCTTAGTTCGGATGGCTACACCTTC. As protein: CSGGRPLSSDGYTF.